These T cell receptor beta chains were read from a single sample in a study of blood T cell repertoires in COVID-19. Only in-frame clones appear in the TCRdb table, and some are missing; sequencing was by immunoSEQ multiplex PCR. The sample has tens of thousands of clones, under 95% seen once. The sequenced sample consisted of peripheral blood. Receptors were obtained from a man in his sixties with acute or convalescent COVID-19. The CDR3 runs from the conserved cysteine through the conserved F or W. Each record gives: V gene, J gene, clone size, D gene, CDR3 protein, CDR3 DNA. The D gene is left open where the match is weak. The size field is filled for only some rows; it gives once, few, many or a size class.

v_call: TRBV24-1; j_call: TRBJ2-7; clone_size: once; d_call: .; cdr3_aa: CATSESQGKQYF; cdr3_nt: TGTGCCACCAGTGAATCACAGGGCAAGCAGTACTTC
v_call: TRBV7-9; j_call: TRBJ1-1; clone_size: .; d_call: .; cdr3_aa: CASSPFGNTEAFF; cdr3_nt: TGTGCCAGCAGCCCCTTCGGGAACACTGAAGCTTTCTTT
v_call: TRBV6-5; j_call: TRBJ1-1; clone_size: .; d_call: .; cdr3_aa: CASIPPGYTEAFF; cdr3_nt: TGTGCCAGCATCCCCCCGGGATACACTGAAGCTTTCTTT
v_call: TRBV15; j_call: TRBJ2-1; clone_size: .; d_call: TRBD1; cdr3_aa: CATWTGGYNEQFF; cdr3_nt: TGTGCCACTTGGACAGGGGGATACAATGAGCAGTTCTTC
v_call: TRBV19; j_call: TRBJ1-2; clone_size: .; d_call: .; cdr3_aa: CASSIAEGPFTF; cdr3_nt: TGTGCCAGTAGTATAGCGGAGGGTCCTTTCACCTTC
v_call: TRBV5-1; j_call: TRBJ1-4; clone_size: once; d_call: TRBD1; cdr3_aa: CASRRGPGIEKLFF; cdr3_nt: TGCGCCAGCAGGAGGGGGCCAGGGATTGAAAAACTGTTTTTT
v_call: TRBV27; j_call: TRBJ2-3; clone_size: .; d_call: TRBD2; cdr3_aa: CASSFGGIGTDTQYF; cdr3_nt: TGTGCCAGCAGTTTCGGGGGGATTGGCACAGATACGCAGTATTTT
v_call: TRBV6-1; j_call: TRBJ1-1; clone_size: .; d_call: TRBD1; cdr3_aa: CASSWTGGMNTEAFF; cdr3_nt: TGTGCCAGCAGTTGGACAGGGGGGATGAACACTGAAGCTTTCTTT
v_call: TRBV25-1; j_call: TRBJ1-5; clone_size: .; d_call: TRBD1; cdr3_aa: CASSEEKGAKSNQPQHF; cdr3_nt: TGTGCCAGCAGTGAAGAAAAGGGGGCGAAGAGCAATCAGCCCCAGCATTTT
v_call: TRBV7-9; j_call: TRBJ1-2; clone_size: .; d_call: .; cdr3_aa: CASSLDRADGYTF; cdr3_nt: TGTGCCAGCAGCTTAGACAGGGCAGACGGCTACACCTTC
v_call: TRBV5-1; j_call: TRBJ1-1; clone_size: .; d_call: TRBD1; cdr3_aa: CASSHQGAHTEAFF; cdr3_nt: TGCGCCAGCAGTCATCAGGGGGCCCATACTGAAGCTTTCTTT
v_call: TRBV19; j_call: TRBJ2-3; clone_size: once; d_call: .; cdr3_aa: CASSIDPSTDTQYF; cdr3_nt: TGTGCCAGTAGTATAGACCCTAGCACAGATACGCAGTATTTT
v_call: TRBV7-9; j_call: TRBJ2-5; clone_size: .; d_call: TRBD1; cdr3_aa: CASNQHRDSARQETQYF; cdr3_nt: TGTGCCAGCAACCAACACCGGGACAGCGCTAGACAAGAGACCCAGTACTTC
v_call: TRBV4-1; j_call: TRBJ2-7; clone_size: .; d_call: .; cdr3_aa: CASSQNPRSLGEQYF; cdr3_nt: TGCGCCAGCAGCCAAAACCCCAGGTCTCTTGGCGAGCAGTACTTC
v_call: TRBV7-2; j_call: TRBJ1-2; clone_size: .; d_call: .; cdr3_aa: CASSLSRYNYGYTF; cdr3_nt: TGTGCCAGCAGCTTAAGTAGATATAACTATGGCTACACCTTC
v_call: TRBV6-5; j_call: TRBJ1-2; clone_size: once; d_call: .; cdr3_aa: CASSYSSGTPFYGYTF; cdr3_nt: TGTGCCAGCAGTTACTCCTCCGGGACACCGTTCTATGGCTACACCTTC
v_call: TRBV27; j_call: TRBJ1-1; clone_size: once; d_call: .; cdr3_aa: CASSLERNTEAFF; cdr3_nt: TGTGCCAGCAGCCTTGAGAGGAACACTGAAGCTTTCTTT
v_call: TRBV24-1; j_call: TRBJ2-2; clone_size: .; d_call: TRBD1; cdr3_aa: CATSEHYKTGAGELFF; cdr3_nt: TGTGCCACCAGTGAGCATTATAAGACAGGGGCCGGGGAGCTGTTTTTT
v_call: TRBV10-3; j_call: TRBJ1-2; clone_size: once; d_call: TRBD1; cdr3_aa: CAITLTGEESGYTF; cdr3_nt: TGTGCCATCACCCTTACAGGGGAAGAGAGTGGCTACACCTTC
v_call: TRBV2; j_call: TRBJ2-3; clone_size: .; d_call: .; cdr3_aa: CASSADSTSTDTQYF; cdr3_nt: TGTGCCAGCAGTGCCGACTCAACTAGCACAGATACGCAGTATTTT